The present TCR beta chain was sequenced within a study of shared clonotypes between healthy human individuals. The V gene lost 0 bases and the J gene lost 0 bases, with 6 bases spanning the gap. From germline, CDR1 is SGDLS and CDR2 YYNGEE. The CDR3 contains 14 residues. Researchers divided each subset's genomic DNA evenly across several immunoSEQ plates. Replicate PCRs run on sorted subsets employed about 220 ng DNA, about 27,000 T cell genomes. Produced via immunoSEQ multiplex PCR; TCRdb's table is partial and in-frame only. This table has about 2.4 million clones, approximately 93% appearing once. Worth noting for this clone: What it recognizes is unknown.

Overall study findings and caveats: Blood was the sole source, and tissue repertoires probably differ. Memory subsets had estimated richness that was generally smaller than that of naive subsets.

This clonotype was sampled from a man between 18 and 29 years old in good health. Some clones in this sample may be carry-over from other donors' samples. The chain employs TRBV9 and TRBJ1-2, with D unclear. The sample was naive CD4+ T cells from PBMCs. As for subset: CD45RA+ positively selected. Here the CDR3 DNA reads TGTGCCAGCAGCGTAGCAGACGCTAACTATGGCTACACCTTC. Translated: CASSVADANYGYTF.